This T cell receptor beta chain appears in the sequencing data of a study of metastatic and nonmetastatic thyroid tumors. Among the patients, none had received any treatment before thyroid surgery. TCRdb re-called the PCR reads through MiXCR. The table includes 15,000 to 20,000 clones, roughly 23% detected once. Germline CDR1 is DFQATT and CDR2 is SNEGSKA (reference sequence). This CDR3 comprises 13 residues. Trimming pared 5 bases from V and 3 bases from J, leaving 13 bases between. This chain joins TRBV20-1 and TRBJ1-1; TRBD1 might be the D (5 bases). The sequencing sample was made of adjacent normal tissue. This TCR was recovered from a female donor with papillary thyroid cancer or a benign thyroid nodule (not recorded which). Some clones in this sample may be carry-over from other donors' samples. CDR3 nucleotides: TGCAGTGCTTCCGACAGAGAGTACACTGAAGCTTTCTTT. Translating gives CSASDREYTEAFF.